A single sample is the source of the 27 T cell receptor beta chains below, sequenced in a study of OX40 agonist ivuxolimab in advanced cancers. The table came from immunoSEQ multiplex PCR; TCRdb's copy has only in-frame clones and leaves some out. The table has approximately 75,000 clones, around nine tenths seen once; the top ten hold 0.3% to 0.4%. The specimen comprised CD4+ or CD8+ T cells sorted from blood, sampled in a trial of the OX40 agonist ivuxolimab. These receptors were collected from an adult with an advanced solid tumor such as melanoma, head and neck, liver or kidney cancer.

V gene TRBV7-6 combines with J gene TRBJ1-4; TRBD1 agrees at 7 bases. Looked up from germline, CDR1 is SGHVS and CDR2 is FNYEAQ. The CDR3 sequence is 15 residues long. The J segment lost 5 bases and the V segment lost 2 bases, leaving 5 bases of the junction unmatched. The chain's CDR3 is CASSLQGQTNEKLFF. The CDR3 DNA is TGTGCCAGCAGCTTACAGGGACAGACCAATGAAAAACTGTTTTTT.

The V gene is TRBV29-1, the J gene TRBJ2-7; D perhaps matches TRBD2 (5 bases). The CDR3 is 15 residues long. V was shortened by 7 bases and J by 0 bases, with 19 bases between the two germline ends. Germline-derived CDR1 and CDR2 are SQVTM and ANQGSEA. CDR3 sequence (DNA): TGCAGCGCAGCCGGCGAGGGCAGGAGCTCCTACGAGCAGTACTTC. This translates into CSAAGEGRSSYEQYF.

This clone was detected only once. The chain couples TRBV7-2 to TRBJ1-1; D possibly corresponds to TRBD1 (6 bases). Germline V lookup: CDR1 SGHTA, CDR2 FQGNSA. V gave up 4 bases and J gave up 1 base, with 7 bases separating them. CDR3 length: 13 residues. The CDR3 loop reads CASSWGQNTEAFF. The CDR3 nucleotides are TGTGCCAGCAGCTGGGGGCAGAACACTGAAGCTTTCTTT.

The rearrangement links TRBV15 to TRBJ1-6; 9 bases fit TRBD1. CDR1 LNHNV and CDR2 YYDKDF come from the germline V gene (reference sequence). This CDR3 is 15 amino acids long. Unmatched junction bases numbered 3, after V lost 5 bases and J lost 4 bases. The CDR3: CATSPGTGYNSPLHF. DNA of the CDR3: TGTGCCACCAGCCCCGGGACAGGGTATAATTCACCCCTCCACTTT.

In its sample, this clone was seen once. The chain joins TRBV28 to TRBJ2-7, with TRBD1 matching over 7 bases. With 3 bases clipped from V and 6 bases from J, the junction kept 11 bases outside the gene matches. Germline V gene lookup returns CDR1 MDHEN and CDR2 SYDVKM. The CDR3 spans 15 residues. The CDR3 sequence: CASSLTGLSWVEQYF. For the CDR3, the DNA is TGTGCCAGCAGTTTGACAGGGCTTTCCTGGGTCGAGCAGTACTTC.

This chain links TRBV2 with TRBJ1-4; D not certain. Trimming left V 8 bases short and J 0 bases short, with 7 bases between. The CDR3 loop spans 13 amino acids. In germline, CDR1 is SNHLY, CDR2 FYNNEI. For the CDR3, the DNA is TGTGCCAGCCTTCCGGCAACTAATGAAAAACTGTTTTTT. Its protein is CASLPATNEKLFF.

The chain employs TRBV6-6 and TRBJ1-2; 12 bases are shared with TRBD1. CDR3 size: 16 residues. V was pared by 5 bases and J by 4 bases, with 8 bases of the junction left unmatched. The germline V gene encodes CDR1 MNHNY and CDR2 SVGAGI (reference sequence). The CDR3 sequence is CASSPGTGGASYGYTF. CDR3 nucleotides: TGTGCCAGCAGTCCCGGGACAGGGGGCGCTAGCTATGGCTACACCTTC.

The chain employs TRBV18 and TRBJ2-5; D perhaps matches TRBD2 (6 bases). The CDR3 spans 16 residues. CDR1 and CDR2 from the germline V gene are KGHSH and LQKENI. V lost 4 bases and J lost 5, with 20 bases in between. CDR3 amino acids: CASSLSPPRAGETQYF. The CDR3 coding sequence is TGTGCCAGCTCACTCTCCCCGCCCAGGGCGGGGGAGACCCAGTACTTC.

The V call is TRBV29-1, the J call TRBJ1-3; D unresolved. CDR1 SQVTM and CDR2 ANQGSEA come from the germline V gene. V was trimmed by 4 bases and J by 0 bases, leaving 10 bases between them. The CDR3 totals 14 residues. As DNA, the CDR3 is TGCAGCGTTGTTGGCACAAGCTCTGGAAACACCATATATTTT. This translates into CSVVGTSSGNTIYF.

In DNA, the CDR3 is TGTGCCAGCAGCCCGGGACTGAACACCGGGGAGCTGTTTTTT. This sequence encodes CASSPGLNTGELFF. The rearrangement uses TRBV7-2 and TRBJ2-2; tentative D call: TRBD2 (6 bases). The CDR3 contains 14 residues. Germline loops: CDR1 SGHTA, CDR2 FQGNSA. V lost 5 bases, J lost 1 base, and 8 bases lay in between.

In its sample, this clone was seen a few times. The chain joins TRBV2 to TRBJ1-5; D unclear. CDR3 size: 14 residues. Germline V gene sequence: CDR1 SNHLY, CDR2 FYNNEI. The germline V and J ends were trimmed by 5 bases and 4 bases, with 12 bases remaining between them. CDR3 protein: CASSKTTGNQPQHF. DNA for the CDR3: TGTGCCAGCAGTAAGACCACGGGGAATCAGCCCCAGCATTTT. The full variable domain, with the rest looked up from reference TRBV2 and TRBJ1-5, is EPEVTQTPSHQVTQMGQEVILRCVPISNHLYFYWYRQILGQKVEFLVSFYNNEISEKSEIFDDQFSVERPDGSNFTLKIRSTKLEDSAMYFCASSKTTGNQPQHFGDGTRLSIL.

The V gene is TRBV30, the J gene TRBJ2-2; 7 nucleotides line up with TRBD1. V lost 4 bases, J lost 5 bases, and 7 bases stayed unmatched. Looked up from germline, CDR1 is GTSNPN and CDR2 is SVGIG (reference sequence). The CDR3 has 14 amino acids. CDR3 DNA: TGTGCCTGGACCTTGGGACAGTCAACCGGGGAGCTGTTTTTT. It specifies CAWTLGQSTGELFF.

The chain is built from TRBV27 and TRBJ2-7; 9 nucleotides agree with TRBD1. V shed 5 bases, J shed 2 bases, and the junction held 1 base outside the gene matches. The CDR3 has 13 amino acids. Germline V gene data show CDR1 as MNHEY and CDR2 as SMNVEV (reference sequence). The CDR3 here is CASSRQGAYEQYF. As DNA, the CDR3 is TGTGCCAGCAGTCGACAGGGGGCCTACGAGCAGTACTTC.

V and J are TRBV28 and TRBJ1-1; possibly TRBD1 for D (6 bases). V lost 8 bases, J lost 1 base, and 11 bases lay in between. CDR1 is MDHEN, CDR2 SYDVKM, per germline. CDR3 length equals 13 residues. The CDR3 sequence: CASQTGRNTEAFF. DNA of the CDR3: TGTGCCAGCCAGACAGGCCGGAACACTGAAGCTTTCTTT. Combining the CDR3 with reference TRBV28 and TRBJ1-1 gives the whole variable domain DVKVTQSSRYLVKRTGEKVFLECVQDMDHENMFWYRQDPGLGLRLIYFSYDVKMKEKGDIPEGYSVSREKKERFSLILESASTNQTSMYLCASQTGRNTEAFFGQGTRLTVV.

This chain connects TRBV28 to TRBJ2-1, with TRBD1 as a possible D gene (6 bases). Trimming took off 3 bases at V and 6 bases at J, with 15 bases between the two ends. Germline CDR1 reads MDHEN; CDR2 reads SYDVKM. There are 15 residues in the CDR3. CDR3 coding DNA: TGTGCCAGCAGTTTTACCAGGGGCGATTTCAATGAGCAGTTCTTC. Translated, it gives CASSFTRGDFNEQFF.

This chain connects TRBV19 to TRBJ1-2; D uncertain. The CDR3 is 13 amino acids. The ends were cut back, 2 bases at V and 7 bases at J, with 11 bases in the middle. CDR1 LNHDA and CDR2 SQIVND come from the germline V gene (reference sequence). CDR3 sequence reads: CASSISPDRGYTF. CDR3 nucleotides: TGTGCCAGTAGTATAAGTCCGGACCGTGGCTACACCTTC. Full variable domain (remainder filled in from reference TRBV19 and TRBJ1-2): DGGITQSPKYLFRKEGQNVTLSCEQNLNHDAMYWYRQDPGQGLRLIYYSQIVNDFQKGDIAEGYSVSREKKESFPLTVTSAQKNPTAFYLCASSISPDRGYTFGSGTRLTVV.

The rearrangement uses TRBV5-4 and TRBJ2-7; 7 bases map to TRBD2. Germline-derived CDR1 and CDR2 are SGHNT and YYREEE (reference sequence). V was pared by 4 bases and J by 4 bases, with 11 bases of the junction left unmatched. The CDR3 consists of 15 residues. The CDR3 DNA is TGTGCCAGCAGCCGCCGGGACCCCGGGGGGTACGAGCAGTACTTC. Translated: CASSRRDPGGYEQYF.

The chain employs TRBV7-2 and TRBJ2-7; D tentatively fits TRBD1 or TRBD2 (5 bases each). The CDR3 is 13 residues long. Germline CDR1 SGHTA, CDR2 FQGNSA. The V end was cut by 3 bases, the J end by 7 bases, with 13 bases between. CDR3 sequence reads: CASSLGTAGEQYF. In nucleotides, the CDR3 is TGTGCCAGCAGCTTGGGGACCGCCGGGGAGCAGTACTTC. Using reference TRBV7-2 and TRBJ2-7 for the parts outside the CDR3, the full variable domain is GAGVSQSPSNKVTEKGKDVELRCDPISGHTALYWYRQSLGQGLEFLIYFQGNSAPDKSGLPSDRFSAERTGGSVSTLTIQRTQQEDSAVYLCASSLGTAGEQYFGPGTRLTVT.

V gene TRBV7-8 combines with J gene TRBJ1-2, with D possibly TRBD1 on 5 matching bases. The germline V gene encodes CDR1 SGHVS and CDR2 FQNEAQ. The CDR3 totals 14 residues. Trimming pared 3 bases from V and 4 bases from J, leaving 12 bases between. The CDR3 DNA is TGTGCCAGCAGCTTTTCGGGGCTAGGCTATGGCTACACCTTC. Amino acid sequence: CASSFSGLGYGYTF.

The CDR3 sequence is CASSFRGQGGTEAFF. DNA of the CDR3: TGCGCCAGCAGCTTCCGGGGCCAGGGGGGCACTGAAGCTTTCTTT. The rearrangement joins TRBV5-1 to TRBJ1-1, with 7 bases aligning to TRBD1. Looked up from germline, CDR1 is SGHRS and CDR2 is YFSETQ. The ends lost 2 bases at V and 4 bases at J; junction bases unmatched: 8. CDR3 size: 15 residues.

The chain couples TRBV5-5 to TRBJ1-5; the D gene is possibly TRBD1 (6 bases). The CDR3 sequence is 16 residues long. V was pared by 0 bases and J by 6 bases, with 16 bases between. Germline V lookup: CDR1 SGHKS, CDR2 YYEKEE (reference sequence). This chain's CDR3 is CASSLGLGAVIQPQHF. Written as DNA, the CDR3 is TGTGCCAGCAGCTTGGGGTTGGGGGCGGTCATTCAGCCCCAGCATTTT.

This clone was detected a few times. V gene TRBV5-1 combines with J gene TRBJ1-4; 7 nucleotides agree with TRBD1. Per the germline V gene, CDR1 is SGHRS and CDR2 is YFSETQ. The ends lost 4 bases at V and 3 bases at J; junction bases unmatched: 9. This CDR3 contains 16 residues. CDR3 region: CASSPGGQSANEKLFF. CDR3 coding DNA: TGCGCCAGCAGCCCGGGGGGACAGTCGGCTAATGAAAAACTGTTTTTT.

The rearrangement links TRBV19 to TRBJ2-1; D uncertain. In germline, CDR1 is LNHDA, CDR2 SQIVND (reference sequence). This CDR3 comprises 12 residues. The V and J ends lost 5 bases and 9 bases respectively, with 11 bases between them. CDR3 sequence: CASSDRVGEQFF. The CDR3 DNA sequence: TGTGCCAGTAGTGACCGGGTCGGTGAGCAGTTCTTC.

The gene calls are TRBV5-5 and TRBJ2-3; TRBD1 or TRBD2 may be the D gene (6 bases each). The V end was cut by 2 bases, the J end by 2 bases, with 12 bases between. CDR1 and CDR2 (germline): SGHKS, YYEKEE (reference sequence). The CDR3 has 15 amino acids. The CDR3 protein is CASSLRGLYTDTQYF. In nucleotides, the CDR3 is TGTGCCAGCAGCTTACGGGGGCTTTACACAGATACGCAGTATTTT.

In this sample, this clone turned up a few times. The V and J genes are TRBV27 and TRBJ2-3; 11 nucleotides agree with TRBD2. Germline CDR1 reads MNHEY; CDR2 reads SMNVEV (reference sequence). CDR3 size: 17 residues. J was trimmed by 1 base and V by 5 bases; bases with no gene match: 8. This CDR3 reads CASSSETSGTRTDTQYF. The CDR3 DNA is TGTGCCAGCAGTAGCGAGACTAGCGGGACCCGCACAGATACGCAGTATTTT.

This chain uses TRBV5-1 with TRBJ2-7, with unresolved D. Per the germline V gene, CDR1 is SGHRS and CDR2 is YFSETQ. The CDR3 totals 13 residues. Trimming took 0 bases from V and 5 from J, leaving 9 bases between them. The CDR3 protein is CASSLGQDDEQYF. The CDR3 DNA reads as TGCGCCAGCAGCTTGGGGCAGGACGACGAGCAGTACTTC.

V gene TRBV9 combines with J gene TRBJ2-3; 7 nucleotides match TRBD2. The ends lost 5 bases at V and 0 bases at J; junction bases unmatched: 9. This CDR3 has 16 residues. Looked up from germline, CDR1 is SGDLS and CDR2 is YYNGEE. Here the CDR3 reads CASSGGRLDSTDTQYF. In DNA form, the CDR3 reads TGTGCCAGCAGTGGCGGGAGACTGGATAGCACAGATACGCAGTATTTT.